This TCR beta chain is from a study of T-cell memory formation after mild COVID-19. General study findings and limits: The finding that pre-infection memory included some responding clones suggested that cross-reactive memory joined. CD4/CD8 balance held among clones contracting day 15 to 85, and later expanders leaned CD4+.

TCRdb reprocessed the 5' RACE reads via MiXCR and lists one record per CDR3 protein. The sample carries fewer than 500,000 distinct CDR3 sequences, around 27% recorded once. Per germline, CDR1 MNHEY and CDR2 SVGEGT. The junction had 7 bases not matched to a gene; V was cut back by 9 bases and J by 3 bases. This CDR3 is 13 amino acids long. This clonotype has only a few counts. Its antigen is not known. The origin of this receptor is an adult woman who had mild COVID-19 (a few samples of this study predate the infection). Cell type and time point are not known. V is TRBV6-2 or TRBV6-3 and J is TRBJ1-2, with 7 bases identical to TRBD1. Sequencing was carried out using PBMCs or a T cell subset sorted from them (not recorded which). The CDR3 nucleotides are TGTGCCAGTCGGGGACAGTGGGACTATGGCTACACCTTC. This codes for CASRGQWDYGYTF.